This T cell receptor (beta chain) was sequenced in a study of T-cell memory formation after mild COVID-19. This clonotype was seen a handful of times. The antigen is undetermined. The study, taken as a whole, reports: Clones contracting day 15 to 85 were balanced CD4/CD8; later expanders leaned CD4+.

V was pared by 3 bases and J by 2 bases, with 10 bases between. The V gene's germline CDR1 is SEHNR and CDR2 FQNEAQ (reference sequence). The CDR3 length is 14 residues. TCR alpha and TCR beta cDNA libraries with sample barcodes and UMIs came from 5'RACE using constant-segment primers. TCRdb independently ran MiXCR on the 5' RACE reads; one entry per CDR3 protein. Seen here are a few hundred thousand distinct CDR3 sequences, approximately 22% observed once, and the top ten hold around 20%. Material: PBMCs or a T cell subset sorted from them (not recorded which). This chain links TRBV7-9 with TRBJ2-5; D gene unclear. The receptor was derived from a man younger than 30 who had mild COVID-19 (a few samples of this study predate the infection). Cell type and time point are not known. The CDR3 nucleotides read TGTGCCAGCAGCTTTTTGGGTCTTCAAGAGACCCAGTACTTC. Its protein product is CASSFLGLQETQYF.